This T cell receptor beta chain was observed in a study of Ad26.COV2.S vaccination and SARS-CoV-2 variants (dated by TCRdb to the early 2020s). A note on the overall study: Donors in the vaccine arm were drawn from COV1001, a multicentre, randomized, double-blind, placebo-controlled phase I-IIa trial testing Ad26.COV2.S in healthy adults. The specificity and breadth of SARS-CoV-2-reactive T cell receptors after Ad26.COV2.S vaccination were assessed by TCRbeta repertoire sequencing. Investigators did not know the trial group allocation while performing experiments and assessing outcomes. The TCR-sequenced set comprised about 32 samples: some 20 Ad26.COV2.S vaccine recipients, 5 placebo recipients and 8 SARS-CoV-2 convalescent individuals. Trial participants were randomized into five groups of five, in which low-dose or high-dose Ad26.COV2.S was given once or twice, or placebo was given on both occasions. Ad26.COV2.S was given intramuscularly at 5x10^10 or 1x10^11 viral particles, as a single shot or as two shots 56 days apart. On the study overall, not on this receptor specifically: The authors noted that the TCR breadth and depth analyses may have underestimated total T cell responses. After vaccination, spike-specific CD8+ and CD4+ T cell responses were reported to show substantial breadth. Spike-specific TCR breadth was higher in Ad26.COV2.S recipients than in placebo recipients (P = 0.0014). The study was not powered for comparison of responses between vaccine doses or regimens. Vaccine and placebo recipients had similar non-spike TCR breadth, a finding consistent with the vaccine containing only spike.

The sample's treatment or condition label, in plain terms: around 19 received Ad26.COV2.S at low or high dose, single or two shots; a few received placebo; per-sample allocation not given. For vaccine and placebo recipients, the sequenced repertoires came from samples collected on day 63 after the first injection. In Cohort 1b, about 27 adults aged 18-55 years were enrolled at a single site in Boston, USA, between 29 July and 7 August 2020. Ad26.COV2.S was a replication-incompetent adenovirus type 26 vector that expressed a prefusion-stabilized SARS-CoV-2 spike protein derived from the original Wuhan strain. TCRbeta CDR3 regions were sequenced with the immunoSEQ Assay. After extraction, genomic DNA underwent amplification by bias-controlled multiplex PCR, followed by high-throughput sequencing. In the authors' own workflow: To quantify the absolute abundance of every unique TCRbeta CDR3 region, sequences were collapsed and filtered. T cell fraction was estimated by normalization of TCRbeta template counts to usable DNA, with usable DNA being measured through amplification of reference genes present in all nucleated cells. Repertoire TCRs were annotated as SARS-CoV-2-specific when V gene, CDR3 amino acid sequence and J gene were exactly matched to a known reactive TCR set. MIRA supplied the reference SARS-CoV-2 TCR set, which was filtered for enrichment in COVID-19-positive ImmuneCODE repertoires so that public or cross-reactive TCRs were removed. Drawing on the MIRA antigens, annotated TCRs were analysed further at the level of specific ORF or position within ORF. Breadth was defined as annotated unique rearrangements over total unique productive rearrangements; depth was the summed frequency of those rearrangements. Group comparisons of TCR breadth used two-sided Wilcoxon rank-sum tests. The clones in this table, taken by TCRdb from immuneACCESS, are in-frame only. Not every clone is retained; where verified, under half of the shortfall comes from an unresolved V gene, and the cause of the rest is unknown. V, J and clone size are taken as reported in that table, and D and trimming were inferred from the DNA itself. The table for this sample lists about 350,000 clones; 75% to 90% of them were counted only once. The ten largest clones add up to around 10% of the sample.

This clone was found once. This clone's antigen is unknown. Per-nucleotide qualities are absent, and no much larger clonotype sits a single base away. The starting material was peripheral blood, obtained in a trial of Ad26.COV2.S vaccine versus placebo. The receptor was isolated from a person aged 18-60 years who received the Ad26.COV2.S COVID-19 vaccine or a placebo.

The base sequence is TGTGCCATCAGTGAGGGAGGGATAGAGACCCAGTACTTC. It translates as CAISEGGIETQYF. The rearrangement joined TRBV10-3 to TRBJ2-5; TRBD2 is a weak D gene call, 6 bases matching. The trim is 2 bases for V and 4 bases for J, with a gap of 8 bases between the germline ends. The CDR3 measures 13 amino acids from cysteine to phenylalanine. The kept DNA is CDR3 alone, 39 bases in frame from the first base. CDR1 and CDR2, looked up from the germline V gene, are ENHRY and SYGVKD.